These 15 T cell receptor beta chains were sequenced from one sample in a study of identical twins. In TCRdb, the 5' RACE reads were re-called with MiXCR into one record per CDR3 protein. The sample contains around 1.7 million distinct CDR3 sequences, around a third of which appear only once. The specimen sequenced was cord blood. Every receptor here comes from a newborn girl in good health.

The chain is built from TRBV5-1 and TRBJ2-7, with 7 nucleotides matching TRBD1. V dropped 2 bases and J dropped 5; count of bases not matched to a gene: 7. CDR1 is SGHRS and CDR2 is YFSETQ in the germline V gene. The CDR3 runs 14 residues. DNA for the CDR3: TGCGCCAGCAGCTTCGACAGGGCGAGGAACGAGCAGTACTTC. Residues: CASSFDRARNEQYF.

The V call is TRBV11-2, the J call TRBJ2-5; 7 positions match TRBD1. The V gene's germline CDR1 is SGHAT and CDR2 FQNNGV. V lost 0 bases to trimming and J lost 2 bases; unmatched junction nucleotides: 9. This CDR3 contains 17 residues. In DNA, the CDR3 is TGTGCCAGCAGCTTAGATCACAGGGGAAGGAGACAAGAGACCCAGTACTTC. Protein sequence: CASSLDHRGRRQETQYF.

For this clonotype: Just one base apart from a much larger clone, this may be a read error. V and J are TRBV4-2 and TRBJ2-7; 8 nucleotides line up with TRBD1. The J call may be faulty, since TRBJ2-5 better matches the DNA end. Germline V lookup: CDR1 LGHNA, CDR2 YNFKEQ. CDR3 size: 20 residues. The CDR3 here is CASSPRGLHWTNGIIETQYF. DNA for the CDR3: TGTGCCAGCAGCCCCAGGGGGCTCCATTGGACTAACGGGATTATCGAGACCCAGTACTTC.

This sequence joins TRBV7-2 and TRBJ2-3; tentative D call: TRBD2 (6 bases). Germline CDR1 and CDR2: SGHTA and FQGNSA. Trimming took 5 bases from V and 6 from J, leaving 12 bases between them. This CDR3 contains 13 residues. The chain's CDR3 is CASSRLVFDTQYF. The CDR3 region has the DNA TGTGCCAGCAGCAGACTAGTTTTCGATACGCAGTATTTT.

This clonotype came up many times. The J gene is TRBJ2-1, the V gene TRBV12-3 or TRBV12-4; D is tentatively TRBD1 or TRBD2 (5 bases each). The CDR3 loop spans 10 amino acids. The V gene lost 8 bases and the J gene lost 6 bases, with 5 bases spanning the gap. The CDR3 loop reads CASGGNEQFF. CDR3 sequence (DNA): TGTGCCAGCGGGGGCAATGAGCAGTTCTTC.

The chain combines TRBV11-2 with TRBJ2-1, with a possible D match to TRBD1 (6 bases). The CDR3 runs to 15 residues. Germline V gene data show CDR1 as SGHAT and CDR2 as FQNNGV. The germline V and J ends were trimmed by 3 bases and 7 bases, with 16 bases remaining between them. CDR3 nucleotide sequence: TGTGCCAGCAGCTTCGCTGAGATCAGGGGTAATGAGCAGTTCTTC. This gives the protein CASSFAEIRGNEQFF.

This clonotype turned up a few times. The rearrangement uses TRBV20-1 and TRBJ2-5; 8 bases line up with TRBD1. Germline CDR1 DFQATT, CDR2 SNEGSKA (reference sequence). CDR3 length: 15 residues. V was clipped by 3 bases and J by 4 bases; unmatched bases: 10. The chain's CDR3 is CSAREQGVRGETQYF. CDR3 DNA: TGCAGTGCTAGGGAACAGGGGGTTAGAGGAGAGACCCAGTACTTC.

This clonotype occurred many times. This chain links TRBV4-1 with TRBJ2-5; 7 bases agree with TRBD1. There are 13 residues in the CDR3. After removal of 4 bases from V and 4 bases from J, the junction contained 3 bases not matched to a gene. The V gene's germline CDR1 is MGHRA and CDR2 YSYEKL. The CDR3 nucleotides are TGCGCCAGCAGCCCGACAGGGCTAGAGACCCAGTACTTC. Its protein product is CASSPTGLETQYF.

V gene TRBV20-1 combines with J gene TRBJ2-1, with D hard to call. Germline V gives CDR1 DFQATT, CDR2 SNEGSKA (reference sequence). V was cut by 6 bases and J by 3 bases, with 6 bases left in between. The CDR3 runs to 11 residues. In nucleotides, the CDR3 is TGCAGTGCCAACGTCTACAATGAGCAGTTCTTC. This translates into CSANVYNEQFF.

Comment on this clonotype: The junction departs from the called germline gene at one end, perhaps through a read error. The chain couples TRBV2 to TRBJ2-1; 11 bases line up with TRBD2. Germline loops: CDR1 SNHLY, CDR2 FYNNEI. The CDR3 length is 16 residues. The CDR3 region has the DNA TGTGCCTGCAGTCTCGCCGGGACTAGCGGAAACAATGAGCAGTTCTTC. It codes for CACSLAGTSGNNEQFF.

The rearrangement links TRBV29-1 to TRBJ1-1; no clear D. V was trimmed by 6 bases and J by 3 bases, leaving 17 bases between them. The CDR3 is 14 amino acids. Germline-derived CDR1 and CDR2 are SQVTM and ANQGSEA. Here the CDR3 DNA reads TGCAGCGTCAGTCGCGGCTCCGGGGACACTGAAGCTTTCTTT. It translates to CSVSRGSGDTEAFF. The full variable domain, in which reference TRBV29-1 and TRBJ1-1 provide the parts outside the CDR3, is SAVISQKPSRDICQRGTSLTIQCQVDSQVTMMFWYRQQPGQSLTLIATANQGSEATYESGFVIDKFPISRPNLTFSTLTVSNMSPEDSSIYLCSVSRGSGDTEAFFGQGTRLTVV.

This clonotype was seen a handful of times. The genes are TRBV9 and TRBJ2-7; D uncertain. This CDR3 has 14 residues. Trimming removed 4 bases from V and 2 bases from J, with 13 bases in between. In germline, CDR1 is SGDLS, CDR2 YYNGEE. The CDR3 region is CASSSQVAAYEQYF. The CDR3, as DNA: TGTGCCAGCAGCTCCCAAGTGGCGGCCTACGAGCAGTACTTC.

The chain has TRBV20-1 and TRBJ2-7; 8 bases are shared with TRBD2. This CDR3 spans 14 amino acids. V trimming: 7 bases; J trimming: 3 bases; junction bases outside the gene matches: 11. Per the germline V gene, CDR1 is DFQATT and CDR2 is SNEGSKA (reference sequence). The CDR3 protein is CSGEYRLASYEQYF. The CDR3 DNA reads TGCAGTGGCGAGTATCGACTAGCGAGCTACGAGCAGTACTTC.

The chain joins TRBV12-3 or TRBV12-4 to TRBJ1-1; no definite D call. There are 17 residues in the CDR3. The V end lost 4 bases, the J end lost 4 bases, and 22 bases lay between the germline ends. CDR3 DNA: TGTGCCAGCAGTTCGGGTTTGGGAGGAGGGATGAGCACTGAAGCTTTCTTT. It is translated as CASSSGLGGGMSTEAFF.

This clonotype was seen a few times. V usage is TRBV20-1 and J usage is TRBJ1-5; possibly TRBD1 for D (6 bases). This CDR3 has 15 residues. Trimming cost V 0 bases and J 3 bases, with 12 bases left between them. CDR1 and CDR2 from the germline V gene are DFQATT and SNEGSKA (reference sequence). The CDR3 is CSARDLGQFNQPQHF. CDR3 in DNA: TGCAGTGCTAGAGATCTCGGACAGTTCAATCAGCCCCAGCATTTT.